What follows is one T cell receptor beta chain and its context. Between the trimmed V and J ends, which lost 3 bases and 2 bases, there was a span of 8 bases. The CDR3 has 14 residues. Germline lookup yields CDR1 KGHSH and CDR2 LQKENI. These data are taken from a study of blood T cell repertoires in COVID-19. Study information: Whether acute or convalescent, the COVID-19 samples came from the United States, Italy and Spain. In each case, the material was cDNA or gDNA derived from T cells, B-cell-depleted T cells, or PBMCs.

Source study methods: Nucleated cell number was recorded as an estimate derived from reference gene primer amplification. This table comes from immunoSEQ multiplex PCR, and its TCRdb copy is limited to in-frame clones, with some not included. That table furnishes V, J and clone size, whereas the DNA furnished D and trimming. Counted here are about 180,000 clones, 80% to 90% occurring once; the ten biggest clones make up approximately 2%. This receptor was taken from a man aged 18 to 30 who had recovered from COVID-19. Sequenced input: peripheral blood. The chain links TRBV18 to TRBJ1-3, with D possibly being TRBD1 (5 bases). CDR3 protein: CASSPTGAGNTIYF. In DNA form, the CDR3 reads TGTGCCAGCTCACCCACAGGTGCTGGAAACACCATATATTTT.